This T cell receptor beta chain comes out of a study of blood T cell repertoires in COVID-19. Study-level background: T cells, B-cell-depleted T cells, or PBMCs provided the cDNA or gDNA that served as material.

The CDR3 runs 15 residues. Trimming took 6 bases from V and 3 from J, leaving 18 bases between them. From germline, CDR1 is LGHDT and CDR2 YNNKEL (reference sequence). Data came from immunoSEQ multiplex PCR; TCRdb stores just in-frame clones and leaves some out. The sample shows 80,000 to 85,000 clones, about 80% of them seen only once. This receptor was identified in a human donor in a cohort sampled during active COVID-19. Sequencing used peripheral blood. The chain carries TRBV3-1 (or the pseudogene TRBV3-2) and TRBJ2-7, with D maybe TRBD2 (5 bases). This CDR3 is CASSRSSMAGYEQYF. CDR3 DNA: TGTGCCAGCAGTCGGAGCTCTATGGCGGGCTACGAGCAGTACTTC.